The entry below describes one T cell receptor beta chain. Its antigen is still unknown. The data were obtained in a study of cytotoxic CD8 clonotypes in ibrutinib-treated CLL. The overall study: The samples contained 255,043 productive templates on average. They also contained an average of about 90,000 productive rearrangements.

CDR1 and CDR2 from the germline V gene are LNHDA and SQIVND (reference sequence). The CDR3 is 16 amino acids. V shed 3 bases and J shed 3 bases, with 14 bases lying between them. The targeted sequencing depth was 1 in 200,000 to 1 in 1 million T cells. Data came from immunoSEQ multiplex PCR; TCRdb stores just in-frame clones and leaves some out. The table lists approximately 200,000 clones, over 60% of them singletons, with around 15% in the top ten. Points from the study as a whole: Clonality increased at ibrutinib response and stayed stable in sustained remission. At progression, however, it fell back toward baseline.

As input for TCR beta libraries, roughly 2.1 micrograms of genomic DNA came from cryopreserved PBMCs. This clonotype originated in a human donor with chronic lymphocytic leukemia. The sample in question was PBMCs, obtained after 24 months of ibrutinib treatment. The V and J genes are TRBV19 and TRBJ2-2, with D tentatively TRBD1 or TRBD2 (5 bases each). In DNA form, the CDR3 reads TGTGCCAGTAGTATTTTTGGGGGAGCGGACACCGGGGAGCTGTTTTTT. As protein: CASSIFGGADTGELFF.